This passage covers 7 T cell receptor beta chains from one sample sequenced in a study of metastatic and nonmetastatic thyroid tumors. All patients were untreated before thyroid surgery. TCRdb re-clonotyped the PCR reads via MiXCR. The sample holds roughly 18,000 clones, approximately 32% seen once. Input material: adjacent normal tissue. The source of these receptors is a female donor with papillary thyroid cancer or a benign thyroid nodule (not recorded which). Some clones in this sample may be carry-over from other donors' samples.

This clone has only a few counts. The V and J genes are TRBV6-1 and TRBJ2-1; either TRBD1 or TRBD2 may supply D (5 bases each). Germline CDR1 MNHNS, CDR2 SASEGT. The V end was cut by 2 bases, the J end by 11 bases, with 16 bases between. CDR3 length: 14 residues. The CDR3 DNA reads TGTGCCAGCAGTGAATCCAGTGGGGGAAATAAGCAGTTCTTC. Protein product: CASSESSGGNKQFF.

Relative to its sample, this clone is medium-sized (0.01 to 0.1%). The rearrangement links TRBV12-3 or TRBV12-4 to TRBJ1-1, with unresolved D. V lost 8 bases, J lost 1 base, and 8 bases lay in between. This CDR3 is 12 amino acids long. The CDR3 reads CASRPGNTEAFF. CDR3 in DNA: TGTGCCAGCCGCCCAGGGAACACTGAAGCTTTCTTT.

This clone was counted a single time. The chain couples TRBV20-1 to TRBJ1-6, with a tentative D call TRBD1 (6 bases). Trimming took off 5 bases at V and 6 bases at J, with 8 bases between the two ends. The CDR3 runs to 12 residues. Germline loops: CDR1 DFQATT, CDR2 SNEGSKA (reference sequence). The CDR3 nucleotides read TGCAGTGCTGAGGACAGTAATTCACCCCTCCACTTT. It specifies CSAEDSNSPLHF.

This clone turned up a few times. This chain uses TRBV24-1 with TRBJ2-7, with 7 nucleotides matching TRBD1. The CDR3 length is 14 residues. Trimming cost V 10 bases and J 3 bases; bases outside gene matches: 11. Germline lookup yields CDR1 KGHDR and CDR2 SFDVKD. CDR3 amino acids: CATSGGQLNYEQYF. As DNA, the CDR3 is TGTGCCACATCAGGGGGACAGCTGAACTACGAGCAGTACTTC.

This clone is medium-sized by share. The V call is TRBV12-3 or TRBV12-4, the J call TRBJ1-1; 7 bases are a match to TRBD1. The CDR3 extends over 15 amino acids. J was trimmed by 0 bases and V by 6 bases; bases with no gene match: 7. CDR3 region: CASSRDSLLNTEAFF. The CDR3 nucleotides are TGTGCCAGCAGCCGGGACAGCTTATTGAACACTGAAGCTTTCTTT.

This clone showed up just a few times. The chain joins TRBV19 to TRBJ2-5; 9 bases line up with TRBD2. J gave up 3 bases and V 9 bases, and 11 bases lay outside the gene matches. Germline CDR1 LNHDA, CDR2 SQIVND (reference sequence). CDR3 length: 15 amino acids. CDR3 coding DNA: TGTGCCAGCTGGTCCGGGACTAGCTGGAAAGAGACCCAGTACTTC. This codes for CASWSGTSWKETQYF.

This clone was counted a few times. V gene TRBV6-1 combines with J gene TRBJ1-1, with TRBD1 identical over 11 bases. In germline, CDR1 is MNHNS, CDR2 SASEGT. Trimming cost V 9 bases and J 5 bases; bases outside gene matches: 11. This CDR3 has 15 residues. CDR3 loop: CASSPGTGGRTEAFF. Written as DNA, the CDR3 is TGTGCCAGTAGTCCCGGGACAGGGGGTCGGACTGAAGCTTTCTTT.